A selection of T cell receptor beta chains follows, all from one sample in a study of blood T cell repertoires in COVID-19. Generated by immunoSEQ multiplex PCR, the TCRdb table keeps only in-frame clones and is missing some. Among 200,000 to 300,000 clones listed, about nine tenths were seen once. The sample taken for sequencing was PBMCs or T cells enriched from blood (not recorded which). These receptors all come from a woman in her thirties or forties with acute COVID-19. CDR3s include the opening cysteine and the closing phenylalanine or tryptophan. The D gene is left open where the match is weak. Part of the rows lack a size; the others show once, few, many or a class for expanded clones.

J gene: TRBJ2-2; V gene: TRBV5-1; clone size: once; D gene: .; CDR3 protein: CASSFRGAAAGELFF; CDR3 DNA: TGCGCCAGCAGCTTCCGGGGTGCAGCGGCCGGGGAGCTGTTTTTT
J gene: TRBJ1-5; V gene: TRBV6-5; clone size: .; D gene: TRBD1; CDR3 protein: CASSYDRGRQPQHF; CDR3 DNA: TGTGCCAGCAGTTACGACAGGGGCCGTCAGCCCCAGCATTTT
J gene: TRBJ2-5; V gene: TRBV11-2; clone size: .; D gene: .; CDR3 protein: CASSLGRPEGETQYF; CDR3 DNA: TGTGCCAGCAGCTTAGGCAGACCGGAGGGAGAGACCCAGTACTTC
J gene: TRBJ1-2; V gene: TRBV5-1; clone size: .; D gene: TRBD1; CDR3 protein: CASSLDVQGDGYTF; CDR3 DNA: TGCGCCAGCAGCTTGGATGTCCAGGGGGATGGCTACACCTTC
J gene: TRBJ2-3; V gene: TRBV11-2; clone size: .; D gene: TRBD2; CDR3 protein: CASTGTSGAGDTQYF; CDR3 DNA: TGTGCCAGCACCGGGACTAGCGGGGCAGGAGATACGCAGTATTTT
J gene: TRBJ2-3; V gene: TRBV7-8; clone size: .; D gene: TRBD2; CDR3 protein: CASSLRLARADTQYF; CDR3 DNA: TGTGCCAGCAGCTTAAGACTAGCTCGAGCAGATACGCAGTATTTT
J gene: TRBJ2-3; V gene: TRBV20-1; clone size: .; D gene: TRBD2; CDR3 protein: CSASALGLTPRPGDTQYF; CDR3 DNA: TGCAGTGCTAGTGCTTTGGGACTAACACCCCGGCCGGGAGATACGCAGTATTTT
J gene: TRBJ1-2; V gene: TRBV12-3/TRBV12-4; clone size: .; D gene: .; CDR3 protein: CASSWRDGYTF; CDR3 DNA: TGTGCCAGCAGTTGGAGGGATGGCTACACCTTC
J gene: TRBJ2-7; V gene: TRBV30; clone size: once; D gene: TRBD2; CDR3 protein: CAWNPGLLNEQYF; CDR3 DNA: TGTGCCTGGAACCCGGGACTATTAAACGAGCAGTACTTC
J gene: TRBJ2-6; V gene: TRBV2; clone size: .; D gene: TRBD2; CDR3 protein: CASSPGRGALAGANVLTF; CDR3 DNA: TGTGCCAGCAGCCCCGGGCGGGGGGCGCTGGCTGGGGCCAACGTCCTGACTTTC
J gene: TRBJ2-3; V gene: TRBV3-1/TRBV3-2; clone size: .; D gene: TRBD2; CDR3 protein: CASSQGSGGGYRDTQYF; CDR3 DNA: TGTGCCAGCAGCCAAGGGAGTGGCGGGGGGTACAGAGATACGCAGTATTTT
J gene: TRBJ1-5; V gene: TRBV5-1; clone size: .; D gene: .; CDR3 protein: CASSLVPGNQPQHF; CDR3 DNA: TGCGCCAGCAGCTTGGTGCCGGGAAATCAGCCCCAGCATTTT
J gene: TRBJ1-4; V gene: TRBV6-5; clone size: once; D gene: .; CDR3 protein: CATGVAINEKLFF; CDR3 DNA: TGTGCCACAGGGGTGGCAATTAATGAAAAACTGTTTTTT
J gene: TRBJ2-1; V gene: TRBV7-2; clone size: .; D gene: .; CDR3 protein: CASSPDNARTNEQFF; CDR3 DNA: TGTGCCAGCAGCCCGGACAACGCGAGAACGAATGAGCAGTTCTTC
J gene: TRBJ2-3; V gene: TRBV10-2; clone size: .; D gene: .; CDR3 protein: CASRSSDFFSQPRDTDTQYF; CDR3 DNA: TGCGCCAGCAGATCTTCGGACTTTTTTTCCCAACCTAGGGACACAGATACGCAGTATTTT
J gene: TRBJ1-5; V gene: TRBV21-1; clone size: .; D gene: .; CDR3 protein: CASSKDQRYAGLYSNQPQHF; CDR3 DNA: TGTGCCAGCAGCAAAGACCAACGATATGCAGGACTTTATAGCAATCAGCCCCAGCATTTT
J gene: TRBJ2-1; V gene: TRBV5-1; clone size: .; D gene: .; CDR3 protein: CASSLGLRYDNEQFF; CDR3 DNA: TGCGCCAGCAGCTTGGGTCTTCGGTACGACAATGAGCAGTTCTTC
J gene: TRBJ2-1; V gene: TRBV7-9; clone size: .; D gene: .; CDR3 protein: CASSFYVRGASSYNEQFF; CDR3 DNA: TGTGCCAGCAGCTTTTATGTTCGGGGGGCCAGCTCCTACAATGAGCAGTTCTTC
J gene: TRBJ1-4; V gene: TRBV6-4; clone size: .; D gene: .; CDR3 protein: CASSDGENEKLFF; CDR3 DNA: TGTGCCAGCAGTGACGGGGAGAATGAAAAACTGTTTTTT
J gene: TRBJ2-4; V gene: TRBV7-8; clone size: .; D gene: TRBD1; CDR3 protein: CATLDRGVNIQYF; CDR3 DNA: TGTGCCACTCTGGACAGGGGTGTTAACATTCAGTACTTC
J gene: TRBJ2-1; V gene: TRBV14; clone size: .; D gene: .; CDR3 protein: CASSQVEGRALF; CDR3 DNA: TGTGCCAGCAGCCAAGTAGAGGGTCGGGCGCTCTTC
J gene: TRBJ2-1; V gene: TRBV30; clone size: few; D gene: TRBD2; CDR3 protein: CAGRTSGGLLSYNEQFF; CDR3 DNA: TGTGCCGGGCGGACTAGCGGGGGGCTGCTCTCCTACAATGAGCAGTTCTTC
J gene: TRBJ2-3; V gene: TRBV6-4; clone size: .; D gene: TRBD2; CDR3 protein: CASSDSAGAHTDTQYF; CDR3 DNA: TGTGCCAGCAGTGACTCAGCGGGGGCCCACACAGATACGCAGTATTTT
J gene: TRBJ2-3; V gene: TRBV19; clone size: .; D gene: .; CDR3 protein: CASSIRQFRSTDTQYF; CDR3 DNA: TGTGCCAGTAGTATCCGACAGTTTAGATCTACGGATACGCAGTATTTT
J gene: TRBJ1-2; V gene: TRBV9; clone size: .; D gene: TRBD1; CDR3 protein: CASSVGTGADYGYTF; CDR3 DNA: TGTGCCAGCAGCGTAGGGACAGGGGCTGACTATGGCTACACCTTC
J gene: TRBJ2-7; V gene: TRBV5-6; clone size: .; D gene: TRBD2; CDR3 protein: CASSLLGSGGTYEQYF; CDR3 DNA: TGTGCCAGCAGCTTACTCGGTAGCGGGGGCACTTACGAGCAGTACTTC
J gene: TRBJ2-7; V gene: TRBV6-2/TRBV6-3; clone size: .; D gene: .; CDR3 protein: CASSTTLDEQYF; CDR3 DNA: TGTGCCAGCAGTACCACTTTGGACGAGCAGTACTTC
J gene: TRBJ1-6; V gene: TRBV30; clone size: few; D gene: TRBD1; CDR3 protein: CAWSATGTGVSPLHF; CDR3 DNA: TGTGCCTGGAGCGCCACCGGGACAGGGGTTTCACCCCTCCACTTT
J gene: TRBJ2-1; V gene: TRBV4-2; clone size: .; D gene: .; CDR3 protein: CASSQEPGSGYNEQFF; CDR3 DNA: TGTGCCAGCAGCCAAGAACCCGGGAGTGGGTACAATGAGCAGTTCTTC
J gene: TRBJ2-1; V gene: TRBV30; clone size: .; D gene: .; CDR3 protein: CAWSPRGGEQFF; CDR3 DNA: TGTGCCTGGAGCCCAAGGGGGGGAGAGCAGTTCTTC
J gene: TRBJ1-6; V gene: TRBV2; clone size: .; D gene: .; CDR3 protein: CASSGSVRYNSPLHF; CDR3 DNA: TGTGCCAGCAGTGGCTCGGTTCGCTATAATTCACCCCTCCACTTT
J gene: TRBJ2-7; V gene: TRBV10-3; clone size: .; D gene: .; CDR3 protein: CAISDLQGGRYEQYF; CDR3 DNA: TGTGCCATCAGTGACCTACAGGGAGGGAGGTACGAGCAGTACTTC
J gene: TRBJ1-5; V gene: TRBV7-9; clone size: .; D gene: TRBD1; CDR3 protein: CASSLGTGGHQPQHF; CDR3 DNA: TGTGCCAGCAGCTTAGGGACAGGGGGCCATCAGCCCCAGCATTTT
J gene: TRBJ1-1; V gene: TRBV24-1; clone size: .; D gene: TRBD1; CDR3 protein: CANYRGLGTEAFF; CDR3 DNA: TGTGCCAACTACAGGGGGCTGGGCACTGAAGCTTTCTTT
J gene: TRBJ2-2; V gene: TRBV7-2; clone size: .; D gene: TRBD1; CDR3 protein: CASRTKTGWSTGELFF; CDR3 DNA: TGTGCCAGCAGAACTAAGACAGGGTGGAGCACCGGGGAGCTGTTTTTT
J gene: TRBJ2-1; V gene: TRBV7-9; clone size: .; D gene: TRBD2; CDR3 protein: CASSLTSGQIRGEQFF; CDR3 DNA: TGTGCCAGCAGCCTTACTAGCGGACAAATCCGGGGGGAGCAGTTCTTC
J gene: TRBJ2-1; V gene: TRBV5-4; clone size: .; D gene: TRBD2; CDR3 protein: CASSPSLSGSSFF; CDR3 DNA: TGTGCCAGCAGCCCCTCTCTTAGCGGGAGTTCGTTCTTC
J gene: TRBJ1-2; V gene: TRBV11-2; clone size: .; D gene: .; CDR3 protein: CASSSRVGVYGYTF; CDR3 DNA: TGTGCCAGCAGCTCCAGGGTAGGGGTTTATGGCTACACCTTC
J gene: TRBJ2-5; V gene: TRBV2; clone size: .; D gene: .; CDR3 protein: CASRGRASGTQYF; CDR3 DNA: TGTGCCAGCAGGGGCAGGGCCTCGGGGACCCAGTACTTC
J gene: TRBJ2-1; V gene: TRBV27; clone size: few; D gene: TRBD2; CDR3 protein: CASSFATRLARDNEQFF; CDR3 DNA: TGTGCCAGCAGTTTCGCGACCCGACTAGCGCGGGACAATGAGCAGTTCTTC
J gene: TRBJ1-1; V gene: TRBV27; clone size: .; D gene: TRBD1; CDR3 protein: CASSLYGRGQSEAFF; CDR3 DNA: TGTGCCAGCAGTTTATATGGCAGGGGGCAGTCGGAAGCTTTCTTT
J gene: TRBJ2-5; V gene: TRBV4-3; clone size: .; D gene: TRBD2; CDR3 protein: CASSQDGAGGPPQYF; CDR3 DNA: TGCGCCAGCAGCCAAGATGGGGCGGGAGGGCCGCCCCAGTACTTC
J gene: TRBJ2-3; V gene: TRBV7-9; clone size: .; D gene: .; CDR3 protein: CASSRSLQGDTQYF; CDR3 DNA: TGTGCCAGCAGCCGCTCCCTCCAGGGGGATACGCAGTATTTT
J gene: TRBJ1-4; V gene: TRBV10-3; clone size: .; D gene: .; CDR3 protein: CAISAHDIQRGEKLFF; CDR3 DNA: TGTGCCATCAGTGCCCACGACATACAAAGGGGCGAAAAACTGTTTTTT
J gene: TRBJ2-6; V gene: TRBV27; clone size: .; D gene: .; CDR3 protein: CASSLSGARSGANVLTF; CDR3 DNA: TGTGCCAGCAGTTTATCAGGGGCCCGCTCTGGGGCCAACGTCCTGACTTTC
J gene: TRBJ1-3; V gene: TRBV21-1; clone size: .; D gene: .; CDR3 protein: CASSKEFTAKWNTIYF; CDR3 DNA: TGTGCCAGCAGCAAAGAGTTTACAGCTAAATGGAACACCATATATTTT
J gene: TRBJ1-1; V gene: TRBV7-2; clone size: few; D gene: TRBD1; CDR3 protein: CASSPYRGAEAFF; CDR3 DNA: TGTGCCAGCAGCCCATACAGGGGAGCTGAAGCTTTCTTT
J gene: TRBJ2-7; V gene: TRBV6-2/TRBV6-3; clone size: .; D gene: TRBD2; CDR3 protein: CASSYFGTSGGYEQYF; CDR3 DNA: TGTGCCAGCAGTTACTTTGGGACTAGCGGGGGCTACGAGCAGTACTTC
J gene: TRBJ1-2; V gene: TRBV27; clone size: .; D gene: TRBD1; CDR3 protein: CASSLLGTGPNGYTF; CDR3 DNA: TGTGCCAGCAGTTTATTAGGGACAGGTCCTAATGGCTACACCTTC
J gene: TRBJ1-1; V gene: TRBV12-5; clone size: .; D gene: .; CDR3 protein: CASDPGKSAPAFF; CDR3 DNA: TGTGCTAGTGACCCAGGGAAATCGGCGCCAGCTTTCTTT
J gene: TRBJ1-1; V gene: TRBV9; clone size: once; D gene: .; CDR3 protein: CASSTRVRGAFF; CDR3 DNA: TGTGCCAGCAGCACCCGGGTACGTGGGGCTTTCTTT
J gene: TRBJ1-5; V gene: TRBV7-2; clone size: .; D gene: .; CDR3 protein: CASSLVAGTNQPQHF; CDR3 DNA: TGTGCCAGCAGCTTAGTGGCGGGTACCAATCAGCCCCAGCATTTT
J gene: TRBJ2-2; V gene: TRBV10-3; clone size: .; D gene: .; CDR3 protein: CAISETSPETGELFF; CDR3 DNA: TGTGCCATCAGTGAGACCTCTCCGGAGACCGGGGAGCTGTTTTTT
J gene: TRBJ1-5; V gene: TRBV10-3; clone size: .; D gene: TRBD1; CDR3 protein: CATQGAAQPQHF; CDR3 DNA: TGTGCCACCCAGGGGGCGGCTCAGCCCCAGCATTTT